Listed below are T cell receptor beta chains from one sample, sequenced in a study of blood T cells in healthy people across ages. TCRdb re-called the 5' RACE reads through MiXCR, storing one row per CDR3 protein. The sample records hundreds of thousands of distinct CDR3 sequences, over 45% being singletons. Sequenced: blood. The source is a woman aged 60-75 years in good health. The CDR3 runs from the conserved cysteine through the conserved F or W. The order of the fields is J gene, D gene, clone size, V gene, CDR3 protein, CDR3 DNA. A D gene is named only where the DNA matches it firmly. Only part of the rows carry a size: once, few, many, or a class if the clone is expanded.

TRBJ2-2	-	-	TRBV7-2	CASSLLVGSNTGELFF	TGTGCCAGCAGCTTATTGGTAGGGAGCAACACCGGGGAGCTGTTTTTT
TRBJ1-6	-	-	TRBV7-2	CASSLEGSNSPLHF	TGTGCCAGCAGCTTAGAAGGCAGTAATTCACCCCTCCACTTT
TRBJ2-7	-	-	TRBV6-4	CASSERSYEQYF	TGTGCCAGCAGTGAACGATCCTACGAGCAGTACTTC
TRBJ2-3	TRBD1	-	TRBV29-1	CSAVGTGTYTQYF	TGCAGCGCTGTAGGGACAGGGACCTATACGCAGTATTTT
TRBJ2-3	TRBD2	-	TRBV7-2	CASIVGLAGTDTQYF	TGTGCCAGCATAGTCGGACTAGCGGGCACAGATACGCAGTATTTT
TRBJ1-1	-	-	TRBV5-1	CASSGTRYTEAFF	TGCGCCAGCAGCGGTACAAGATACACTGAAGCTTTCTTT
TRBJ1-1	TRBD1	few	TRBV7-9	CASSQRQGGTRDTEAFF	TGTGCCAGCAGCCAGCGACAGGGGGGGACCCGAGACACTGAAGCTTTCTTT
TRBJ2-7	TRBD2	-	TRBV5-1	CASSSRTSGSYEQYF	TGCGCCAGCAGCTCCCGGACTAGCGGGAGTTACGAGCAGTACTTC
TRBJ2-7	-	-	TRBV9	CASSVGASGAAYEQYF	TGTGCCAGCAGCGTCGGTGCCAGCGGAGCAGCCTACGAGCAGTACTTC
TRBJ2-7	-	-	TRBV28	CASSLGDPSYEQYF	TGTGCCAGCAGTTTAGGGGACCCTTCCTACGAGCAGTACTTC
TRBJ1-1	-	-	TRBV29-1	CSVGRGWGMNTEAFF	TGCAGCGTTGGTAGGGGCTGGGGGATGAACACTGAAGCTTTCTTT
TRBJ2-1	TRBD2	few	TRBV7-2	CASSLGRGSSYNEQFF	TGTGCCAGCAGCTTAGGGCGGGGGAGCTCCTACAATGAGCAGTTCTTC
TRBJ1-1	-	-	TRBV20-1	CSDWAQRTEAFF	TGCAGTGACTGGGCACAGAGGACTGAAGCTTTCTTT
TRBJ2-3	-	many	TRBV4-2	CASSQEDSRTDTQYF	TGTGCCAGCAGCCAAGAAGACTCCCGCACAGATACGCAGTATTTT
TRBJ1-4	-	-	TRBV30	CAGSVGEKLFF	TGTGCCGGGAGTGTCGGAGAAAAACTGTTTTTT
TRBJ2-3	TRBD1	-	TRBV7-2	CASSQDRVDTQYF	TGTGCCAGCAGCCAGGACAGGGTGGATACGCAGTATTTT
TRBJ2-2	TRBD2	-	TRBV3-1	CASSQAAVSGRGTGELFF	TGTGCCAGCAGCCAAGCTGCGGTTAGCGGGAGAGGCACCGGGGAGCTGTTTTTT
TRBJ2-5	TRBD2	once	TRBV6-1	CAGGTSGETQYF	TGTGCCGGAGGGACTAGCGGGGAGACCCAGTACTTC
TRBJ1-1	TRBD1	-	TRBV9	CASSVGAGGVNTEAFF	TGTGCCAGCAGCGTGGGGGCAGGGGGCGTGAACACTGAAGCTTTCTTT